The T cell receptor (beta chain) described here comes from a study of control samples from healthy donors and cancer patients. This CDR3 comprises 15 residues. Germline trimming cut 1 base from V and 5 bases from J; bases unmatched to any gene: 5. Per germline, CDR1 MGHRA and CDR2 YSYEKL. Sequenced by immunoSEQ multiplex PCR; TCRdb stores in-frame clones only, minus some. The repertoire consists of approximately 100,000 clones, with 85% occurring once and the leading ten covering over 2%. The TCR originated in a middle-aged woman in good health. Sequencing was performed on blood. The chain joins TRBV4-1 to TRBJ1-5, with TRBD1 matching 7 bases. The CDR3 coding sequence is TGCGCCAGCAGCCAAGCTTTTACAGGGGATCAGCCCCAGCATTTT. Its protein is CASSQAFTGDQPQHF.